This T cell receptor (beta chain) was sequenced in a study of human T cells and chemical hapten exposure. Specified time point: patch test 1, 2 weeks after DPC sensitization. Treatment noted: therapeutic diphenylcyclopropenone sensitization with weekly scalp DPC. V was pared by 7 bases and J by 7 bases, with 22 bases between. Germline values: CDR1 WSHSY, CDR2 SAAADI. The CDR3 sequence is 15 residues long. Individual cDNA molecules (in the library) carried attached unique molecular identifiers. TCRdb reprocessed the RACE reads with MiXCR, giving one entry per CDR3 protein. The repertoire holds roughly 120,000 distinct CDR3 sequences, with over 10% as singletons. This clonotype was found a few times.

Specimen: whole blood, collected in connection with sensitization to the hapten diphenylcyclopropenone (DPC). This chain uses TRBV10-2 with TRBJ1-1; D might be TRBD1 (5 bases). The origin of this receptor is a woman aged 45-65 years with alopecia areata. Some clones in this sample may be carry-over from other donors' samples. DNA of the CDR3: TGCGCCAGCACTCTAGGCCTGGATAGGGGTGGTGAAGCTTTCTTT. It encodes CASTLGLDRGGEAFF.